This paragraph reports one T cell receptor beta chain. This record comes from a study of blood T cells in healthy people across ages. Together with a sample-barcoded 5' primer, a J-beta primer mix was included in a second PCR lasting about 6 to 12 cycles. TCRdb fed the 5' RACE reads into MiXCR, producing one record per CDR3 protein. The sample lists some 1.1 million distinct CDR3 sequences, roughly two fifths occurring once. CDR1 is MNHEY and CDR2 is SMNVEV in the germline V gene (reference sequence). The CDR3 consists of 13 residues. V was trimmed by 1 base and J by 7 bases, leaving 10 bases between them.

Sequences were obtained from blood. The V gene is TRBV27, the J gene TRBJ1-2, with no clear D. This sequence originates from a man younger than 35 in good health. For the CDR3, the DNA is TGTGCCAGCAGTTTATACCGGGGTGGTGGCTACACCTTC. Translation: CASSLYRGGGYTF.